This T cell receptor beta chain was observed in a study of blood T cell repertoires in COVID-19. This CDR3 region has 16 residues. Germline trimming cut 3 bases from V and 4 bases from J; bases unmatched to any gene: 5. Germline V gives CDR1 KGHDR, CDR2 SFDVKD. TCRdb keeps only in-frame clones here, not all; method: immunoSEQ multiplex PCR. The profile shows 150,000 to 200,000 clones, approximately 83% of them singletons. Material for sequencing was peripheral blood. This chain uses TRBV24-1 with TRBJ2-1, with 10 bases identical to TRBD2. The receptor was isolated from a man in his 60s with acute or convalescent COVID-19. The CDR3: CATSDPRAGGYNEQFF. CDR3 DNA sequence: TGTGCCACCAGTGATCCTCGAGCGGGAGGGTACAATGAGCAGTTCTTC.